The rows below give T cell receptor beta chains drawn from one sample of a study of Graves' ophthalmopathy and Graves' hyperthyroidism. TCRdb used MiXCR to reprocess the multiplex PCR reads, holding one entry per CDR3 protein. The repertoire holds about 660,000 distinct CDR3 sequences, roughly 39% seen once, with more than 3% in the top ten. Sequencing was done on a sample of peripheral blood. The receptor set was obtained from an adult man with Graves' ophthalmopathy. CDR3s include the opening cysteine and the closing phenylalanine or tryptophan. The order of the fields is clone size, J gene, V gene, D gene, CDR3 DNA, CDR3 protein. A D gene is named only where the DNA matches it firmly. Size values are once, few and many counts, or a class for expanded clones, and some rows have none.

many TRBJ1-2 TRBV7-2 - TGTGCCAGCAGCTCCAGGACAGCTCCCACTAACTATGGCTACACCTTC CASSSRTAPTNYGYTF
many TRBJ1-5 TRBV7-8 - TGTGCCAGCAGCTTAGCGCAGGGGCCCCAGCATTTT CASSLAQGPQHF
- TRBJ1-6 TRBV2 TRBD1 TGTGCCTCGATTCGGGACAGAAAATATAATTCACCCCTCCACTTT CASIRDRKYNSPLHF
- TRBJ1-5 TRBV10-3 - TGTGCCAGCTCAACAGTTCTAGTTAGCAATCAGCCCCAGCATTTT CASSTVLVSNQPQHF
many TRBJ1-1 TRBV20-1 - TGCAGTACGTCCGTGCGGGACACTGAAGCTTTCTTT CSTSVRDTEAFF
- TRBJ2-7 TRBV30 - TGTGCCTGGAGTAGGGCAGGAGCCTACGAGCAGTACTTC CAWSRAGAYEQYF
- TRBJ1-2 TRBV7-9 - TGTGCCAGCAGCTCCCGTCTTAAAAGGGACCGCTACACCTTC CASSSRLKRDRYTF
many TRBJ1-3 TRBV10-3 TRBD1 TGTGCCACCGCCCCGGACAGGGGCCCTGGAAACACCATATATTTT CATAPDRGPGNTIYF
- TRBJ1-6 TRBV2 TRBD1 TGTGCCAGTTGGACAGGGGAAGGAACCCACTTT CASWTGEGTHF
once TRBJ1-1 TRBV7-2 - TGTGCCGGAGGGCCGGGAGCTGAAGCTTTCTTT CAGGPGAEAFF
- TRBJ2-6 TRBV20-1 - TGCAGTGCTAGAGATCAGGGCGAGGGGGCCAACGTCCTGACTTTC CSARDQGEGANVLTF
many TRBJ1-6 TRBV7-9 - TGTGCCAGCAGCTGGGACACCGGGACCTCGAACTCTACGGGGAATTCACCCCTCCACTTT CASSWDTGTSNSTGNSPLHF
once TRBJ2-5 TRBV4-1 TRBD1 TGTGCCAGCAGCCAACTTTTCCGGGACAGTCTGGAGACCCAGTACTTC CASSQLFRDSLETQYF